This entry describes one TCR beta chain. What it recognizes is unknown. The sample belongs to a study of cytomegalovirus exposure and HLA in healthy donors. Germline CDR1 reads SGDLS; CDR2 reads YYNGEE. The CDR3 is made up of 14 amino acids. The V and J ends lost 4 bases and 6 bases, in that order; junction bases with no gene match: 5. The primer mix had 60 Vbeta and 13 Jbeta primers. Data came from immunoSEQ multiplex PCR; TCRdb stores just in-frame clones and leaves some out. The data contain tens of thousands of clones, 90% of them singletons. Findings of the study overall: Donors were assumed by presence/absence analyses to have roughly uniform sequencing depth.

The sequence was collected from a young man in good health and CMV-seronegative. The sequenced material came from PBMCs. The chain uses TRBV9 and TRBJ2-2; 8 nucleotides agree with TRBD2. CDR3 amino acids: CASSFGLAPGELFF. The CDR3 DNA reads as TGTGCCAGCAGCTTCGGACTAGCCCCCGGGGAGCTGTTTTTT. Complete variable domain (other parts from reference TRBV9 and TRBJ2-2): DSGVTQTPKHLITATGQRVTLRCSPRSGDLSVYWYQQSLDQGLQFLIQYYNGEERAKGNILERFSAQQFPDLHSELNLSSLELGDSALYFCASSFGLAPGELFFGEGSRLTVL.